This TCR beta chain was retrieved from a study of blood T cell repertoires in COVID-19. In the original workflow: Amplification of reference gene primers was used by the study to estimate nucleated cell counts. The protocol was immunoSEQ multiplex PCR, while the TCRdb copy is restricted to in-frame clones and leaves out a portion. For V, J and clone size, that table is used; D and trimming come from the DNA. The top ten hold 9.2% of the sample, which has 130,000 or so clones, about four fifths seen once. V was shortened by 0 bases and J by 4 bases, with 9 bases between the two germline ends. The CDR3 has 15 amino acids. Germline-derived CDR1 and CDR2 are KGHSH and LQKENI. Clinical history reported by participants formed the basis on which cohorts were assigned. Recovery among Cohort 3 donors was established by two negative PCRs, clearance, or symptom resolution.

The sample was PBMCs or T cells enriched from blood (not recorded which). The chain couples TRBV18 to TRBJ2-2, with a possible D match to TRBD1 (5 bases). This receptor was identified in a man aged 45-65 years who had recovered from COVID-19. CDR3 amino acids: CASSPPFGATGELFF. The DNA of the CDR3 is TGTGCCAGCTCACCACCGTTTGGGGCCACCGGGGAGCTGTTTTTT.